This T cell receptor (beta chain) appears in the sequencing data of a study of blood T cell repertoires in COVID-19. Sequenced by immunoSEQ multiplex PCR; TCRdb stores in-frame clones only, minus some. Of more than 95,000 clones listed, 85% are singletons. CDR3 length: 13 amino acids. From germline, CDR1 is MDHEN and CDR2 SYDVKM. Unmatched junction bases numbered 1, after V lost 5 bases and J lost 0 bases. The chain combines TRBV28 with TRBJ2-7; 7 positions match TRBD1. This clonotype originated in a man in his fifties with acute or convalescent COVID-19. Sequencing input: peripheral blood. The DNA of the CDR3 is TGTGCCAGCAGTCGGACAGGCTCCTACGAGCAGTACTTC. Protein product: CASSRTGSYEQYF.